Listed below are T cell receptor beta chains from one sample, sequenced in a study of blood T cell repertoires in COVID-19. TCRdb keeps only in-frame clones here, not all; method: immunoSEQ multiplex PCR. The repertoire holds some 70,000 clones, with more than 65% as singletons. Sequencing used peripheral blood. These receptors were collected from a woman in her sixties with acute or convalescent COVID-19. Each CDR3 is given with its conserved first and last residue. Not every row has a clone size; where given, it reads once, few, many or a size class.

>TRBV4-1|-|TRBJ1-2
CASSQPLGRGFYGYTF
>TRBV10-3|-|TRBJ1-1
CAISPEKQGVGPPEAFF
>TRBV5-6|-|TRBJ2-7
CASSSTGVDEQYF
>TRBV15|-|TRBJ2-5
CATSSPGLAGGMGETQYF
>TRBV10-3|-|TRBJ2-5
CAISLSGVQETQYF
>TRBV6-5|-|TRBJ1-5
CASSYRGSNQPQHF
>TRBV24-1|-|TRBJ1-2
CATSVAPGQGTHGYTF
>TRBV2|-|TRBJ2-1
CASSEFQNNEQFF
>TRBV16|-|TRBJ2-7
CASSPRDQGGYEQYF
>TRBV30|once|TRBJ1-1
CAWSVWGGENTEAFF
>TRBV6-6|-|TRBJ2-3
CASSRLDTQYF
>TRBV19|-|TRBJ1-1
CASSIEYGTEAFF
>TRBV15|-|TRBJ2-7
CATSRETSGGPHYEQYF
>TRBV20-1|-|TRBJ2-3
CSASGLAGNHPDTQYF
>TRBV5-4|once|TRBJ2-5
CASSLPSAQETQYF
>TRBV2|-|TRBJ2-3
CASRVASTDTQYF
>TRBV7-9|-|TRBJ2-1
CASSLRGAGGQSEQFF
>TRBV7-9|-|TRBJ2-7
CASSLIGGLIYEQYF
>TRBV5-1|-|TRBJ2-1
CASSLTAGGPRARYNEQFF
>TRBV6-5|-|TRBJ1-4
CASNKRGADEKLFF
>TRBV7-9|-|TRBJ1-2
CASSPDVGTGPGYTF
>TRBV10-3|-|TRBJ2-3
CAISDGPNRGSTDTQYF
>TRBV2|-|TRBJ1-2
CASRDTGFYGYTF
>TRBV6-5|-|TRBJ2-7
CASSYSASYEQYF
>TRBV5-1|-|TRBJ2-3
CASSLMGHLTDTQYF
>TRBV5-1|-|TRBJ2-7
CASSLTYGSSSYEQYF
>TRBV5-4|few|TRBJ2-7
CASSLDSDGTYEQYF
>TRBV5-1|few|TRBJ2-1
CASSWVLAGRLNEQFF
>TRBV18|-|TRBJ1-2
CASSPGQGNYGYTF
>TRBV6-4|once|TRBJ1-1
CASTQDRGTEAFF
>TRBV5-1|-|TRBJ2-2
CASSFQGQGYTGELFF
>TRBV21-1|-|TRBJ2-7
CASSKGSGASYEQYF
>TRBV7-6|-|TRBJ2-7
CASSLSQRGGYEQYF
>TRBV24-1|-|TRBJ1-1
CATSDPKTPGKAFF
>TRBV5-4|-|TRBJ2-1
CASSLGTSGGGREQFF
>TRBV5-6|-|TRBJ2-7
CASSLGELRLAGGYEQYF
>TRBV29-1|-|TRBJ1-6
CSVQTHGDSPLHF
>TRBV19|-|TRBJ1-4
CASSNRGPPEKLFF
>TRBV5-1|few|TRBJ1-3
CASSLDGAGNTIYF
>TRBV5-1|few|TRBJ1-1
CASSLGSGRADTEAFF
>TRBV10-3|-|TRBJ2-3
CAIRAAGDPDTQYF
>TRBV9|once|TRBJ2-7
CASSGEDEQYF
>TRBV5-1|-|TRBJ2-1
CASSPQTGNREQFF
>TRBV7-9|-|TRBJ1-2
CASSLAAVTYGYTF
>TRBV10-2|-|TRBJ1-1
CASTHSTTNTEAFF
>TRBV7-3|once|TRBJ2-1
CASSLSGTGFNNEQFF
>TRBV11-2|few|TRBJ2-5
CASSPGRRETQYF
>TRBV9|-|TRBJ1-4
CASSVERDNEKLFF